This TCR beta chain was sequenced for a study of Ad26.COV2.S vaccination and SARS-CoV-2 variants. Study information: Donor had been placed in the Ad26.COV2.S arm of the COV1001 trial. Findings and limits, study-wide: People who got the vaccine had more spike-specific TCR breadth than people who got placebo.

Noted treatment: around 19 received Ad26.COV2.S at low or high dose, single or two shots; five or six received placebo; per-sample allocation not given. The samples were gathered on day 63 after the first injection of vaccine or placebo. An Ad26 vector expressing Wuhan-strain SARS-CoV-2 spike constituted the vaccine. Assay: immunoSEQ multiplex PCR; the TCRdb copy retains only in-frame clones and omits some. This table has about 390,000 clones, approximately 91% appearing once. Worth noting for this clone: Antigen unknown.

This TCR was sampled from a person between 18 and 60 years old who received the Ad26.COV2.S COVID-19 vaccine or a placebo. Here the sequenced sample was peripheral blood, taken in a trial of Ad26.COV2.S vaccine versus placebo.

The CDR3 coding sequence is TGTGCCAGCAGCTTCCCCAAGGGGGGGACAGGGGACAGTAACTATGGCTACACCTTC. Translated, it gives CASSFPKGGTGDSNYGYTF. This chain links TRBV7-9 with TRBJ1-2; TRBD1 aligns across 10 bases. The CDR3 runs 19 residues. J gave up 1 base and V 3 bases, and 14 bases lay outside the gene matches. Germline V gene sequence: CDR1 SEHNR, CDR2 FQNEAQ (reference sequence).